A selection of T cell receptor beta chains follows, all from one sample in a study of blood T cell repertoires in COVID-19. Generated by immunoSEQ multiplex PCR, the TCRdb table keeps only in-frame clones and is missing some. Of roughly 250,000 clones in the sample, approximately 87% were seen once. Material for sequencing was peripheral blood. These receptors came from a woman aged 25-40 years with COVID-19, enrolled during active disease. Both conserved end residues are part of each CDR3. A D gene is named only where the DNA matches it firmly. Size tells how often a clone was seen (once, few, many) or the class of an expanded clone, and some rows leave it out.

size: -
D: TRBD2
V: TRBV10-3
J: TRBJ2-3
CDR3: CAINRLAGGSTDTQYF
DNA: TGTGCCATCAATCGACTAGCGGGGGGTTCCACAGATACGCAGTATTTT

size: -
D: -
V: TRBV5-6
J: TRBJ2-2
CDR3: CASSLGPLSGELFF
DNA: TGTGCCAGCAGCTTGGGTCCCCTCTCCGGGGAGCTGTTTTTT

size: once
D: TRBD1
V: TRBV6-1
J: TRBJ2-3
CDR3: CASSDFFGQGYGDTQYF
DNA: TGTGCCAGCAGTGACTTCTTTGGACAGGGTTATGGAGATACGCAGTATTTT

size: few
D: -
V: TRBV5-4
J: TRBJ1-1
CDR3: CASSPAGTEAFF
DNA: TGTGCCAGCAGCCCGGCGGGCACTGAAGCTTTCTTT

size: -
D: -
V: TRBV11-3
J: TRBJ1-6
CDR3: CASSRGQRNSPLHF
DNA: TGTGCCAGCAGTCGAGGACAGCGTAATTCACCCCTCCACTTT

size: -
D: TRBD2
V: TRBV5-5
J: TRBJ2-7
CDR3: CASSLEAGGPYEQYF
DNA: TGTGCCAGCAGCTTGGAAGCGGGGGGTCCCTACGAGCAGTACTTC

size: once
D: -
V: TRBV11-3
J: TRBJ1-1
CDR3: CASSERNTEAFF
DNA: TGTGCCAGCAGCGAGAGGAACACTGAAGCTTTCTTT

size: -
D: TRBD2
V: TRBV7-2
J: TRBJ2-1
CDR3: CASSFGLAEGRTSNEQFF
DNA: TGTGCCAGCAGCTTCGGACTAGCGGAGGGACGGACTAGCAATGAGCAGTTCTTC

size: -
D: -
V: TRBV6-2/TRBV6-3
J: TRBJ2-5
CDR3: CASSPDRRGRPTYF
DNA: TGTGCCAGCAGTCCGGACCGACGGGGGAGACCCACCTACTTC

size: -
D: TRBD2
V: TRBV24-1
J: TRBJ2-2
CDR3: CATSGSSGPSETGELFF
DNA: TGTGCCACCAGTGGGAGTAGCGGGCCCTCGGAAACCGGGGAGCTGTTTTTT

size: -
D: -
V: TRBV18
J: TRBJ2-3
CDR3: CASSPRPQTTDTQYF
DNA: TGTGCCAGCTCACCACGACCCCAGACAACAGATACGCAGTATTTT

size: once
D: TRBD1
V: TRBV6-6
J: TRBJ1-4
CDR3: CASSNDRGVLFF
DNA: TGTGCCAGCAGTAACGACAGGGGTGTACTGTTTTTT

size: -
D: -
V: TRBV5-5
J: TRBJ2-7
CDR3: CASSSRGFSYEQYF
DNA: TGTGCCAGCAGCTCCCGGGGGTTCTCCTACGAGCAGTACTTC

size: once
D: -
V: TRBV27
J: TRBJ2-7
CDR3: CASSFATSYEQYF
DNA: TGTGCCAGCAGTTTCGCGACATCCTACGAGCAGTACTTC

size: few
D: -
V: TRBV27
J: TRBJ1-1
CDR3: CASSSWTSEAFF
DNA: TGTGCCAGCAGTTCCTGGACAAGTGAAGCTTTCTTT

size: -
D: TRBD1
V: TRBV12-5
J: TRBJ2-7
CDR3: CASGKGQGAAEQYF
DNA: TGTGCTAGTGGCAAGGGACAGGGGGCAGCCGAGCAGTACTTC

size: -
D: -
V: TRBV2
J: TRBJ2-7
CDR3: CASSGGELGEQYF
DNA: TGTGCCAGCAGTGGGGGGGAGCTCGGAGAGCAGTACTTC

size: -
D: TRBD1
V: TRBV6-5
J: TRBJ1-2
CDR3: CASSSRGTVRGYTF
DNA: TGTGCCAGCAGTTCCCGCGGGACAGTAAGAGGCTACACCTTC

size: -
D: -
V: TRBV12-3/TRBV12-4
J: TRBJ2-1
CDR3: CASSRGGYEQFF
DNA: TGTGCCAGCAGTCGCGGAGGCTATGAGCAGTTCTTC

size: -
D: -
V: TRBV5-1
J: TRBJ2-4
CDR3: CASSLLPGAKNIQYF
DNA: TGCGCCAGCAGCTTATTGCCGGGGGCCAAAAACATTCAGTACTTC

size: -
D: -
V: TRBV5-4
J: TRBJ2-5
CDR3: CASSLGEETQYF
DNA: TGTGCCAGCAGCTTGGGAGAGGAGACCCAGTACTTC

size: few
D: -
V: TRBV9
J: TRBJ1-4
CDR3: CASSLTGGPEKLFF
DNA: TGTGCCAGCAGCTTAACCGGAGGACCCGAAAAACTGTTTTTT

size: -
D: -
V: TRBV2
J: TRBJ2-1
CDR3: CASSDLGGGPNNEQFF
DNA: TGTGCCAGCAGTGATTTGGGCGGGGGCCCTAACAATGAGCAGTTCTTC

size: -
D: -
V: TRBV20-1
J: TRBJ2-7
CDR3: CSARGIYEQYF
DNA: TGCAGTGCTAGAGGTATCTACGAGCAGTACTTC

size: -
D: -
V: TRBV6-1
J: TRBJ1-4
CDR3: CASSEAGGVGNEKLFF
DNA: TGTGCCAGCAGTGAAGCGGGAGGGGTTGGGAATGAAAAACTGTTTTTT

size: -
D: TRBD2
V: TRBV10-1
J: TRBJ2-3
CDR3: CASSEWTSGGRTQYF
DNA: TGCGCCAGCAGTGAGTGGACTAGCGGGGGGAGAACGCAGTATTTT

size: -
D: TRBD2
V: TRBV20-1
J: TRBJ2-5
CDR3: CSAEGGGPPNF
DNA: TGCAGTGCAGAGGGCGGGGGGCCCCCGAACTTC

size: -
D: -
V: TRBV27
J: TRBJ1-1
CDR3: CASSSKGGGTEAFF
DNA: TGTGCCAGCAGTTCCAAGGGAGGGGGCACTGAAGCTTTCTTT

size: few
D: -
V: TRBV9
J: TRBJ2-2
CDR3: CASSLSGLTGELFF
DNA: TGTGCCAGCAGCTTATCGGGACTCACCGGGGAGCTGTTTTTT

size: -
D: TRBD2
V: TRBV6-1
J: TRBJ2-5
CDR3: CASSELAGKGETQYF
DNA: TGTGCCAGCAGTGAACTAGCGGGGAAAGGAGAGACCCAGTACTTC

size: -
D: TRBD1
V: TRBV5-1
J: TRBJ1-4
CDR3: CASSLRQGASMGEKLFF
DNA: TGCGCCAGCAGCTTGCGGCAGGGGGCGTCAATGGGTGAAAAACTGTTTTTT

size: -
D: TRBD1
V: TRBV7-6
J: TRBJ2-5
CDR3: CASSLGQGKETQYF
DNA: TGTGCCAGCAGCTTGGGACAGGGGAAAGAGACCCAGTACTTC

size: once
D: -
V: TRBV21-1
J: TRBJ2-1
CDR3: CASSSQVYNEQFF
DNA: TGTGCCAGCAGCAGCCAGGTCTACAATGAGCAGTTCTTC

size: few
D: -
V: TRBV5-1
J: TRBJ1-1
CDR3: CASRKGYTEAFF
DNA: TGCGCCAGCAGGAAGGGGTACACTGAAGCTTTCTTT

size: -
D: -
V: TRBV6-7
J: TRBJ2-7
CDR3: CARGGTPSSYEQYF
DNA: TGTGCCAGGGGGGGGACACCGAGCTCCTACGAGCAGTACTTC

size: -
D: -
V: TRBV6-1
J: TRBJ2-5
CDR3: CASSEGTLSEETQYF
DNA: TGTGCCAGCAGTGAAGGGACACTCTCAGAGGAGACCCAGTACTTC

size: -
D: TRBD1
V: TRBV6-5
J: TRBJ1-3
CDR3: CAVWDRGLSGNTIYF
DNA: TGTGCCGTTTGGGACAGGGGCCTTTCTGGAAACACCATATATTTT